The 3 T cell receptor beta chains below come from one sample, sequenced in a study of blood T cell repertoires in COVID-19. TCRdb keeps only in-frame clones here, not all; method: immunoSEQ multiplex PCR. The sample includes 300,000 to 400,000 clones, 85% to 90% seen only once; the top ten take about 0.89%. Sequencing used PBMCs or T cells enriched from blood (not recorded which). The receptors were gathered from a woman in her twenties or thirties with acute COVID-19.

J is TRBJ2-3 and V is TRBV10-2; 10 bases fit TRBD2. The CDR3 is 14 residues long. Trimming took 5 bases from V and 2 from J; bases not matched to a gene: 1. The germline V gene encodes CDR1 WSHSY and CDR2 SAAADI. CDR3: CASSSGGATDTQYF. The CDR3 nucleotides read TGCGCCAGCAGTAGCGGGGGGGCCACAGATACGCAGTATTTT.

This chain links TRBV2 with TRBJ1-5, with a tentative D call TRBD1 (6 bases). The CDR3 runs 15 residues. CDR1 is SNHLY and CDR2 is FYNNEI in the germline V gene. The ends were cut back, 6 bases at V and 6 bases at J, with 18 bases in the middle. CDR3 sequence: CASSWDKGLAQPQHF. CDR3 coding DNA: TGTGCCAGCAGCTGGGACAAAGGGCTTGCTCAGCCCCAGCATTTT.

V usage is TRBV19 and J usage is TRBJ1-5, with D possibly TRBD1 on 6 matching bases. V shed 8 bases and J shed 7 bases, with 15 bases lying between them. Looked up from germline, CDR1 is LNHDA and CDR2 is SQIVND (reference sequence). The CDR3 is 13 amino acids. The CDR3 loop is CASFAGGLQPQHF. CDR3 sequence (DNA): TGTGCCAGTTTTGCGGGGGGCTTACAGCCCCAGCATTTT.